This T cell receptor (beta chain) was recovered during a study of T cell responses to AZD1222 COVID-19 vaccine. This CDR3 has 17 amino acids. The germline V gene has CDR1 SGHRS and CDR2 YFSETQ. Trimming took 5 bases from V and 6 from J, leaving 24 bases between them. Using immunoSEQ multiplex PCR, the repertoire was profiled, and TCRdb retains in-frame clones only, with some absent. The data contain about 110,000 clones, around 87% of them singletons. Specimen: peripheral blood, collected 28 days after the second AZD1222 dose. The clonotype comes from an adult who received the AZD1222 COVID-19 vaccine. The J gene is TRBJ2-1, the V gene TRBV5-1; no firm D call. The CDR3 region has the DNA TGCGCCAGCAGTGATGGGCCTCCTCCTACTTCCGGCAATGAGCAGTTCTTC. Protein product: CASSDGPPPTSGNEQFF.